The 16 T cell receptor beta chains presented below share a single source sample, sequenced in a study of siplizumab effects on memory and regulatory T cells. Data came from immunoSEQ multiplex PCR; TCRdb stores just in-frame clones and leaves some out. Altogether 85,000 to 90,000 clones are present, about 90% being singletons, with the ten largest covering approximately 15%. Sequenced: CD4+ T cells sorted from blood. The receptors derive from a human donor in good health.

The CDR3 coding sequence is TGCACCAGCAGCCAAGAAATGAGGGGGAACACTGAAGCTTTCTTT. It translates to CTSSQEMRGNTEAFF. The J gene is TRBJ1-1, the V gene TRBV1. TRBV1 is recorded as a pseudogene. This CDR3 is 15 amino acids long.

The J gene is TRBJ2-7, the V gene TRBV7-3; TRBD1 aligns across 8 bases. The ends lost 4 bases at V and 4 bases at J; junction bases unmatched: 9. Germline assignment: CDR1 SGHTA and CDR2 FQGTGA. The CDR3 is made up of 15 amino acids. This CDR3 reads CASSSRPGGYYEQYF. The DNA of the CDR3 is TGTGCCAGCAGCTCAAGACCAGGGGGCTATTACGAGCAGTACTTC.

The rearrangement links TRBV19 to TRBJ2-3; weak D call: TRBD2 (5 bases). Deletions cut 6 bases from V and 4 bases from J, with 14 bases between. The CDR3 is 14 amino acids. Germline V gives CDR1 LNHDA, CDR2 SQIVND (reference sequence). The CDR3 is CASSNLQRADTQYF. The CDR3 coding sequence is TGTGCCAGTAGCAACCTCCAGAGGGCAGATACGCAGTATTTT. Together with reference TRBV19 and TRBJ2-3, the CDR3 gives the full variable domain: DGGITQSPKYLFRKEGQNVTLSCEQNLNHDAMYWYRQDPGQGLRLIYYSQIVNDFQKGDIAEGYSVSREKKESFPLTVTSAQKNPTAFYLCASSNLQRADTQYFGPGTRLTVL.

The chain couples TRBV7-9 to TRBJ2-2; D is perhaps TRBD1 (6 bases). V dropped 5 bases and J dropped 5 bases, with 21 bases sitting between them. The CDR3 is 17 amino acids. CDR1 is SEHNR and CDR2 is FQNEAQ in the germline V gene (reference sequence). CDR3 nucleotides: TGTGCCAGCAGCACCTCAAGGAGTGGGGGCGGAACCGGGGAGCTGTTTTTT. Encoded protein: CASSTSRSGGGTGELFF. The full variable domain, in which reference TRBV7-9 and TRBJ2-2 provide the parts outside the CDR3, is DTGVSQNPRHKITKRGQNVTFRCDPISEHNRLYWYRQTLGQGPEFLTYFQNEAQLEKSRLLSDRFSAERPKGSFSTLEIQRTEQGDSAMYLCASSTSRSGGGTGELFFGEGSRLTVL.

This clone occurred a few times. The V and J genes are TRBV7-9 and TRBJ2-7; 9 bases fit TRBD1. CDR3 length equals 15 residues. The germline V gene encodes CDR1 SEHNR and CDR2 FQNEAQ (reference sequence). V shed 5 bases and J 2 bases; nucleotides not matched to a gene: 7. In nucleotides, the CDR3 is TGTGCCAGCAGCGGCCGGGACAGGGCCACCTACGAGCAGTACTTC. Encoded protein: CASSGRDRATYEQYF.

The chain couples TRBV29-1 to TRBJ2-7, with 8 nucleotides matching TRBD2. Germline CDR1 reads SQVTM; CDR2 reads ANQGSEA. The CDR3 has 14 residues. V lost 6 bases and J lost 9; bases outside the gene matches: 16. This chain's CDR3 is CSVQTSGLKSVQYF. DNA of the CDR3: TGCAGCGTACAAACTAGCGGCCTCAAATCAGTGCAGTACTTC.

V usage is TRBV5-1 and J usage is TRBJ2-5; TRBD2 aligns across 13 bases. The V gene's germline CDR1 is SGHRS and CDR2 YFSETQ. Trimming cost V 4 bases and J 0 bases; bases outside gene matches: 9. The CDR3 has 18 residues. The CDR3 spells CASSKSGLAGTYQETQYF. Here the CDR3 DNA reads TGCGCCAGCAGCAAATCGGGACTAGCGGGAACCTACCAAGAGACCCAGTACTTC.

This clone was seen a single time. The chain uses TRBV5-5 and TRBJ1-3; D perhaps matches TRBD1 (5 bases). CDR3 length: 14 amino acids. Germline V gene sequence: CDR1 SGHKS, CDR2 YYEKEE (reference sequence). The V end lost 3 bases, the J end lost 2 bases, and 9 bases lay between the germline ends. CDR3 nucleotide sequence: TGTGCCAGCAGCTCCGGGACGGCTGGAAACACCATATATTTT. Translation: CASSSGTAGNTIYF.

The chain combines TRBV25-1 with TRBJ2-5; 8 positions agree with TRBD1. CDR1 MGHDK and CDR2 SYGVNS come from the germline V gene. The V and J ends lost 4 bases and 5 bases, in that order; junction bases with no gene match: 15. CDR3 length equals 17 residues. CDR3 protein: CASSGLGGQAGRETQYF. CDR3 DNA: TGTGCCAGCAGTGGACTCGGGGGACAGGCGGGCCGTGAGACCCAGTACTTC. Together with reference TRBV25-1 and TRBJ2-5, the CDR3 gives the full variable domain: EADIYQTPRYLVIGTGKKITLECSQTMGHDKMYWYQQDPGMELHLIHYSYGVNSTEKGDLSSESTVSRIRTEHFPLTLESARPSHTSQYLCASSGLGGQAGRETQYFGPGTRLLVL.

This sequence joins TRBV9 and TRBJ2-1; 8 bases fit TRBD2. The CDR3 consists of 19 residues. V was clipped by 0 bases and J by 0 bases; unmatched bases: 11. Per germline, CDR1 SGDLS and CDR2 YYNGEE. The CDR3 protein is CASSVEPGRAASSYNEQFF. CDR3 sequence (DNA): TGTGCCAGCAGCGTAGAGCCCGGGAGGGCAGCTAGCTCCTACAATGAGCAGTTCTTC.

The V and J genes are TRBV7-9 and TRBJ2-3; the D gene could be TRBD1 or TRBD2 (5 bases each). CDR1 is SEHNR and CDR2 is FQNEAQ in the germline V gene (reference sequence). The germline V and J ends were trimmed by 1 base and 5 bases, with 10 bases remaining between them. This CDR3 is 14 amino acids long. The CDR3 DNA reads TGTGCCAGCAGCTTAGAAGTGGGGGTAGATACGCAGTATTTT. Translation gives CASSLEVGVDTQYF.

The chain employs TRBV4-2 and TRBJ2-5, with D possibly being TRBD2 (6 bases). This CDR3 has 13 amino acids. The germline CDR1 and CDR2 sequences are LGHNA and YNFKEQ. V lost 0 bases and J lost 5, with 7 bases in between. CDR3 region: CASSQERGETQYF. As DNA, the CDR3 is TGTGCCAGCAGCCAAGAACGGGGGGAGACCCAGTACTTC.

The chain recombines TRBV5-1 with TRBJ2-3; the D call may be TRBD1 or TRBD2 (7 bases each). Germline CDR1 is SGHRS and CDR2 is YFSETQ. CDR3 length: 16 residues. V lost 3 bases and J lost 3, with 17 bases in between. CDR3 sequence (DNA): TGCGCCAGCAGCTGGGGAGGGTCACAGGGGACAGATACGCAGTATTTT. This sequence encodes CASSWGGSQGTDTQYF.

The chain recombines TRBV28 with TRBJ2-3; 15 positions match TRBD2. The germline CDR1 and CDR2 sequences are MDHEN and SYDVKM. The ends lost 6 bases at V and 6 bases at J; junction bases unmatched: 7. The CDR3 consists of 16 residues. CDR3 nucleotides: TGTGCCAGCAGCCTCGGGACTAGCGGGAGGCGGGATACGCAGTATTTT. Protein: CASSLGTSGRRDTQYF.

The chain carries TRBV4-2 and TRBJ2-7, with no clear D. V was clipped by 1 base and J by 2 bases, with 6 bases between them. In germline, CDR1 is LGHNA, CDR2 YNFKEQ. The CDR3 length is 13 residues. The CDR3 region is CASSQVGTYEQYF. In nucleotides, the CDR3 is TGTGCCAGCAGCCAAGTAGGAACCTACGAGCAGTACTTC.

This chain uses TRBV11-3 with TRBJ2-1; 14 nucleotides match TRBD2. V was pared by 5 bases and J by 4 bases, with 1 base of the junction left unmatched. The CDR3 spans 15 residues. Germline CDR1 is SGHNT and CDR2 is YENEEA. This chain's CDR3 is CASSRLAGGYNEQFF. Here the CDR3 DNA reads TGTGCCAGCAGCCGACTAGCGGGAGGGTACAATGAGCAGTTCTTC.